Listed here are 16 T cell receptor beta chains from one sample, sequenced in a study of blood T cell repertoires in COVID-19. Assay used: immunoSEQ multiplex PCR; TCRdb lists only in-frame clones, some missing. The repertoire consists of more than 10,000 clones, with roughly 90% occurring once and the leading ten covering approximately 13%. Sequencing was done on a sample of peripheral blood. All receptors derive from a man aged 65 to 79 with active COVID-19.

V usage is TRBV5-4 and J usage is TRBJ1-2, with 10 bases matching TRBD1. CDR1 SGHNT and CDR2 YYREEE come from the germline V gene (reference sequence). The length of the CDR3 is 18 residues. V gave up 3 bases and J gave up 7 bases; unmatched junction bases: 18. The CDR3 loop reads CASSSAGGDRGFYPGYTF. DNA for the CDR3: TGTGCCAGCAGCTCAGCCGGGGGGGACAGGGGTTTCTATCCTGGCTACACCTTC.

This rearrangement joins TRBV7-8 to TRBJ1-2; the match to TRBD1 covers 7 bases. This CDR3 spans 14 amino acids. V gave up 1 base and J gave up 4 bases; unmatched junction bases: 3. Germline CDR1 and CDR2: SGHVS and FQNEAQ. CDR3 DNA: TGTGCCAGCAGCTTAGTCCGGGACAGCTATGGCTACACCTTC. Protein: CASSLVRDSYGYTF.

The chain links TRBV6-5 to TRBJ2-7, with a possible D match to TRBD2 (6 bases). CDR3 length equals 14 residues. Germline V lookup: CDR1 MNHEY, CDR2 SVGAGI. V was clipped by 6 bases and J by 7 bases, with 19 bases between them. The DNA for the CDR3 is TGTGCCAGCAGCCAGGGACTCGCCGCTCGGGAGCAGTACTTC. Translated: CASSQGLAAREQYF.

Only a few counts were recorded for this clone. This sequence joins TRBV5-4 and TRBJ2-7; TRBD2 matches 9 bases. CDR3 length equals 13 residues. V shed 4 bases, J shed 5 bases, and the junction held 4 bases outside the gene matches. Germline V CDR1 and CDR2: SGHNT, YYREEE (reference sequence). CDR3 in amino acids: CASSRLAAHEQYF. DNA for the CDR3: TGTGCCAGCAGCCGACTAGCGGCCCACGAGCAGTACTTC.

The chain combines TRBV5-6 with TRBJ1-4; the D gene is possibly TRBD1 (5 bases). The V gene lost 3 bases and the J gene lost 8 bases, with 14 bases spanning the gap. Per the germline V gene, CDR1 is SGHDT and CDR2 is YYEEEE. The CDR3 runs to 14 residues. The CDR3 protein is CASSWGLTGEKLFF. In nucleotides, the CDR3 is TGTGCCAGCAGCTGGGGCCTCACTGGCGAAAAACTGTTTTTT.

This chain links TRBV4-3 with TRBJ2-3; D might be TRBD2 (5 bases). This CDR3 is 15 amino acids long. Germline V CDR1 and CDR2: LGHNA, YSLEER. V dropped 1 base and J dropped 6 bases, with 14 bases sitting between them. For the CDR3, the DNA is TGCGCCAGCAGCCAAGCCGTAGGGAGAGCGGATACGCAGTATTTT. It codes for CASSQAVGRADTQYF.

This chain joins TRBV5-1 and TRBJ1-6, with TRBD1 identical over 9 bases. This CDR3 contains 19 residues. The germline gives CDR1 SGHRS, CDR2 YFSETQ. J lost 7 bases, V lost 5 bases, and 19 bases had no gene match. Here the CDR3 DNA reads TGCGCCAGCAGAAAAGTTTTATCGTGGACAGGGGACATCAATTCACCCCTCCACTTT. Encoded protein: CASRKVLSWTGDINSPLHF.

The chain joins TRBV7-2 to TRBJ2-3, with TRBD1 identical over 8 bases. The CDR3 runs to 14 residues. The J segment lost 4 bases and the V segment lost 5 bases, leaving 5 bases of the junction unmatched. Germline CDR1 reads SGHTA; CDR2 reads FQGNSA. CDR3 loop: CASSATGAADTQYF. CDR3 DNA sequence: TGTGCCAGCAGCGCGACAGGGGCCGCAGATACGCAGTATTTT.

The CDR3: CASSKTGNGQPQHF. The CDR3 DNA is TGTGCCAGCAGCAAGACAGGGAACGGTCAGCCCCAGCATTTT. The V and J genes are TRBV5-8 and TRBJ1-5; 7 positions match TRBD1. Trimming cost V 4 bases and J 6 bases; bases outside gene matches: 7. Germline V CDR1 and CDR2: SGHTS, YDEGEE. This CDR3 has 14 amino acids. The full variable domain, with the rest looked up from reference TRBV5-8 and TRBJ1-5, is EAGVTQSPTHLIKTRGQQATLRCSPISGHTSVYWYQQALGLGLQFLLWYDEGEERNRGNFPPRFSGRQFPNYSSELNVNALELEDSALYLCASSKTGNGQPQHFGDGTRLSIL.

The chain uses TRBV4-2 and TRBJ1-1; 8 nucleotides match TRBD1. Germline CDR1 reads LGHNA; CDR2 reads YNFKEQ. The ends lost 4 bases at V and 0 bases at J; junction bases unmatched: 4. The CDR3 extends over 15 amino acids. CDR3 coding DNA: TGTGCCAGCAGCCCAACGACAGGGGTGAACACTGAAGCTTTCTTT. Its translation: CASSPTTGVNTEAFF.

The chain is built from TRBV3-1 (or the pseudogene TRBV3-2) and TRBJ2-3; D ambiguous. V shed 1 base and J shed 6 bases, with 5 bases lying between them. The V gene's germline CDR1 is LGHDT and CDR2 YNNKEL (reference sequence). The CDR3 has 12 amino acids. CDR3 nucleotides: TGTGCCAGCAGCCAAGCCAGGGATACGCAGTATTTT. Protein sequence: CASSQARDTQYF.

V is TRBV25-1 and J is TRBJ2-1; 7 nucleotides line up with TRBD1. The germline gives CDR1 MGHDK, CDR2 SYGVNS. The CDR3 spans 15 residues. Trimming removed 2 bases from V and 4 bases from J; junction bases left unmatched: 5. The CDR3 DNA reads TGTGCCAGCAGTGAAGTGAGGGGGCGATACAATGAGCAGTTCTTC. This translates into CASSEVRGRYNEQFF.

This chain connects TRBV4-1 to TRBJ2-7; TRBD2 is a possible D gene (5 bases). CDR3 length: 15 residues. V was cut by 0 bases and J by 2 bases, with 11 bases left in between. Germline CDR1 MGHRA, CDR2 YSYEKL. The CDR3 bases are TGCGCCAGCAGCCAAGACCCGGGGTTCCCCTACGAGCAGTACTTC. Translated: CASSQDPGFPYEQYF.

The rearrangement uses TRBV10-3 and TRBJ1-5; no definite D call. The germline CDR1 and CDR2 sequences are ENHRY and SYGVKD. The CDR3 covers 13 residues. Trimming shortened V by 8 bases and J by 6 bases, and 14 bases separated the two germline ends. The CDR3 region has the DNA TGTGCCATCGGGGAGGGTGTTGGTCAGCCCCAGCATTTT. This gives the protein CAIGEGVGQPQHF.

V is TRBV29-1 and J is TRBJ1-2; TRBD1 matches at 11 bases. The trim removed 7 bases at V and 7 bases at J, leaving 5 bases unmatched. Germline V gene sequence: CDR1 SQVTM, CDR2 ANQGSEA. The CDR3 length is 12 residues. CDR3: CSGGQGALGYTF. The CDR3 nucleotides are TGCAGCGGCGGACAGGGGGCGCTTGGCTACACCTTC.

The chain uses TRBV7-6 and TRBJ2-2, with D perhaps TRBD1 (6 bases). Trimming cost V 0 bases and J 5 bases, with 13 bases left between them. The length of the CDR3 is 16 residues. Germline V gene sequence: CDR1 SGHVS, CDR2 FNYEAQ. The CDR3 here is CASSLATGRETGELFF. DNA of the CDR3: TGTGCCAGCAGCTTAGCGACAGGCCGTGAGACCGGGGAGCTGTTTTTT.